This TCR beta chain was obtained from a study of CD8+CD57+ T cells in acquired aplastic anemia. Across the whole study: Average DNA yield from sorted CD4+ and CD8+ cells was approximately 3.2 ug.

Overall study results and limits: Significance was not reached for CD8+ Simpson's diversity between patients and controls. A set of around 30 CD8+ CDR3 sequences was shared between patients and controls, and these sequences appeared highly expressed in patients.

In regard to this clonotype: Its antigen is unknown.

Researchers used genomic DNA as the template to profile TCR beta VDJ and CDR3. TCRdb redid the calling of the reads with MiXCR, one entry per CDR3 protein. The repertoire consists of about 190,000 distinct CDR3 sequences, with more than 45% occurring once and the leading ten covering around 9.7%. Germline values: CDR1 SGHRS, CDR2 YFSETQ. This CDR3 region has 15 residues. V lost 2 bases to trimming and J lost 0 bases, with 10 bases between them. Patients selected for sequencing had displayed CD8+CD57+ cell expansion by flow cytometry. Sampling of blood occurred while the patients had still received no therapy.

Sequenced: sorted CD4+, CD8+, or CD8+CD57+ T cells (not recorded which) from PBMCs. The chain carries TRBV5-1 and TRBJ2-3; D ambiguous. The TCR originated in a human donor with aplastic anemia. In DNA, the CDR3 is TGCGCCAGCAGCTTCGACGTAACTAGCACAGATACGCAGTATTTT. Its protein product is CASSFDVTSTDTQYF.